The 17 T cell receptor beta chains listed next were all sequenced from one sample in a study of read filtering for tumor transcriptome and immune sequencing. From 300 to 450 ng of RNA, a library with molecular barcoded alpha/delta and beta/gamma adaptors was made. TCRdb used MiXCR to reprocess the reads, holding one entry per CDR3 protein. Of about 62,000 distinct CDR3 sequences detected, roughly a fifth appear once; the ten largest clones hold roughly 11%. What was sequenced was a population of CD138-negative cells sorted from bone marrow. Every receptor here comes from a donor aged 40 or over with multiple myeloma.

This clonotype occurred many times. This CDR3 reads CASSRQGEGSYNEQFF. The CDR3 DNA reads as TGTGCCAGCTCACGGCAGGGAGAGGGGTCCTACAATGAGCAGTTCTTC. This chain connects TRBV18 to TRBJ2-1, with D perhaps assigned TRBD1 or TRBD2 (5 bases each). Germline CDR1 and CDR2: KGHSH and LQKENI. CDR3 length: 16 residues. The ends were cut back, 4 bases at V and 1 base at J, with 14 bases in the middle. The full variable domain, with the rest looked up from reference TRBV18 and TRBJ2-1, is NAGVMQNPRHLVRRRGQEARLRCSPMKGHSHVYWYRQLPEEGLKFMVYLQKENIIDESGMPKERFSAEFPKEGPSILRIQQVVRGDSAAYFCASSRQGEGSYNEQFFGPGTRLTVL.

As to this clonotype: A read error likely explains this, since a far larger clone differs by one base. The J gene is TRBJ1-1, the V gene TRBV10-2, with D uncertain. The CDR3 covers 14 residues. CDR1 and CDR2 from the germline V gene are WSHSY and SAAADI. CDR3 amino acids: CAISLGKSNTEAFF. The DNA for the CDR3 is TGTGCCATCAGCCTCGGCAAATCGAACACTGAAGCTTTCTTT.

In its sample, this clonotype is medium-sized (0.01 to 0.1%). This chain uses TRBV7-9 with TRBJ1-2; a possible D gene is TRBD1 (6 bases). In germline, CDR1 is SEHNR, CDR2 FQNEAQ (reference sequence). This CDR3 contains 15 residues. The V end was cut by 5 bases, the J end by 4 bases, with 17 bases between. CDR3 residues: CASSPTDSGAYGYTF. The CDR3 DNA is TGTGCCAGCAGCCCCACGGACAGTGGAGCCTATGGCTACACCTTC.

The V and J genes are TRBV7-6 and TRBJ2-1; TRBD2 aligns across 9 bases. Germline CDR1 and CDR2: SGHVS and FNYEAQ. The length of the CDR3 is 16 residues. V lost 0 bases to trimming and J lost 5 bases; unmatched junction nucleotides: 5. The CDR3 loop reads CASSLAIAGANNEQFF. The CDR3 DNA reads as TGTGCCAGCAGCTTAGCGATAGCGGGGGCAAACAATGAGCAGTTCTTC. The variable domain in full, completed from reference TRBV7-6 and TRBJ2-1, reads GAGVSQSPRYKVTKRGQDVALRCDPISGHVSLYWYRQALGQGPEFLTYFNYEAQQDKSGLPNDRFSAERPEGSISTLTIQRTEQRDSAMYRCASSLAIAGANNEQFFGPGTRLTVL.

Judged by abundance, this clonotype is medium-sized. The chain is built from TRBV6-6 and TRBJ2-7; D might be TRBD2 (5 bases). The CDR3 is made up of 12 amino acids. Trimming cost V 10 bases and J 5 bases, with 15 bases left between them. From germline, CDR1 is MNHNY and CDR2 SVGAGI (reference sequence). For the CDR3, the DNA is TGTGCCACCGGGAAGGGCTACAACGAGCAGTACTTC. This codes for CATGKGYNEQYF.

This chain uses TRBV11-2 with TRBJ2-3; 7 nucleotides match TRBD1. The length of the CDR3 is 13 residues. Germline CDR1 reads SGHAT; CDR2 reads FQNNGV. The V segment lost 4 bases and the J segment 4 bases; nucleotides outside the gene matches: 2. CDR3: CASSSTGADTQYF. The DNA for the CDR3 is TGTGCCAGCAGCTCTACAGGGGCAGATACGCAGTATTTT. Drawing the rest from reference TRBV11-2 and TRBJ2-3, the complete variable domain is EAGVAQSPRYKIIEKRQSVAFWCNPISGHATLYWYQQILGQGPKLLIQFQNNGVVDDSQLPKDRFSAERLKGVDSTLKIQPAKLEDSAVYLCASSSTGADTQYFGPGTRLTVL.

Many counts were recorded for this clonotype. The rearrangement uses TRBV3-1 and TRBJ2-5; 7 nucleotides match TRBD2. The germline V gene encodes CDR1 LGHDT and CDR2 YNNKEL (reference sequence). CDR3 length equals 14 residues. The ends lost 4 bases at V and 6 bases at J; junction bases unmatched: 8. Here the CDR3 reads CASSPSEGGQTQYF. CDR3 bases: TGTGCCAGCAGCCCGTCCGAGGGAGGGCAGACCCAGTACTTC.

V and J are TRBV5-1 and TRBJ1-1, with TRBD1 matching 8 bases. After removal of 4 bases from V and 6 bases from J, the junction contained 5 bases not matched to a gene. Germline CDR1 and CDR2: SGHRS and YFSETQ. This CDR3 has 13 residues. The CDR3 nucleotides are TGCGCCAGCAGCAAAGACAGGGGTCCTGAAGCTTTCTTT. Translation gives CASSKDRGPEAFF. Using reference TRBV5-1 and TRBJ1-1 for the parts outside the CDR3, the full variable domain is KAGVTQTPRYLIKTRGQQVTLSCSPISGHRSVSWYQQTPGQGLQFLFEYFSETQRNKGNFPGRFSGRQFSNSRSEMNVSTLELGDSALYLCASSKDRGPEAFFGQGTRLTVV.

This chain uses TRBV2 with TRBJ2-1; TRBD2 matches at 12 bases. Unmatched junction bases numbered 5, after V lost 8 bases and J lost 6 bases. Germline V CDR1 and CDR2: SNHLY, FYNNEI. The CDR3 extends over 14 amino acids. The CDR3 DNA reads as TGTGCCAGCCAGACTAGCGGGGGAGGCAATGAGCAGTTCTTC. Amino acid sequence: CASQTSGGGNEQFF.

This clonotype is a singleton in its sample. CDR3 amino acids: CSANRGAGPNEQFF. The CDR3 nucleotides read TGCAGTGCGAATAGAGGGGCGGGTCCCAATGAGCAGTTCTTC. The chain couples TRBV20-1 to TRBJ2-1; D possibly uses TRBD1 or TRBD2 (5 bases each). V lost 6 bases and J 6 bases, leaving 18 bases between the germline ends. The CDR3 loop spans 14 amino acids. From germline, CDR1 is DFQATT and CDR2 SNEGSKA (reference sequence).

As concerns this clonotype: This sequence may be a read error, since a much larger clone differs from it by one base. The V and J genes are TRBV23-1 and TRBJ2-4, with TRBD2 matching 11 bases. TRBV23-1 is annotated as an ORF whose role is uncertain. The length of the CDR3 is 17 residues. CDR3 DNA sequence: TGCGCCGGCAGTCAACCCCCTAGCGGGAGGCTAAAAAACATTCAGTACTTC. Its protein product is CAGSQPPSGRLKNIQYF.

Worth noting for this clonotype: The junction and the germline gene differ at one end; a read error may be behind it. The chain joins TRBV23-1 to TRBJ2-1; D is unresolved. TRBV23-1 belongs to the ORF category, with a function that is uncertain. The CDR3 runs 14 residues. The DNA for the CDR3 is TGCGCCGGCAGTCAATCGTGGACCGTCAGAGGGCAGTTCTTC. Translated: CAGSQSWTVRGQFF.

In regard to this clonotype: An end of the junction does not agree with germline; a read error may underlie this. The chain couples TRBV10-3 to TRBJ2-1; no definite D call. CDR3 length: 13 amino acids. Germline loops: CDR1 ENHRY, CDR2 SYGVKD. The CDR3, as DNA: TGTCTTCCTGGGCCCCTTCTCTACATTGAGCAGTTCTTC. This encodes CLPGPLLYIEQFF.

This clonotype was observed at least ten times. The gene calls are TRBV7-9 and TRBJ1-1; tentative D call: TRBD1 (6 bases). V shed 6 bases and J shed 0 bases, with 14 bases lying between them. The CDR3 consists of 15 residues. CDR1 and CDR2 from the germline V gene are SEHNR and FQNEAQ (reference sequence). The CDR3: CASSPQGLLNTEAFF. The CDR3 DNA follows: TGTGCCAGCAGTCCCCAGGGGCTGTTGAACACTGAAGCTTTCTTT.

Regarding this clonotype: No conserved phenylalanine or tryptophan is present at the end of the CDR3, so a read error is the likely explanation. The DNA is omitted, as the CDR3 cannot be located on it reliably, and the CDR3 follows TCRdb's listing. This rearrangement joins TRBV5-1 to TRBJ2-3; the DNA was not used to check the table's D call, TRBD2. Per the germline V gene, CDR1 is SGHRS and CDR2 is YFSETQ. The CDR3 is 17 amino acids long, termini counted. The CDR3 here is CASSFPSTSGGSNTRYL.

On this clonotype: One base separates it from a far larger clone, so it is likely a read error. V gene TRBV6-1 combines with J gene TRBJ2-1; 9 bases fit TRBD1. The CDR3 has 15 amino acids. Germline V CDR1 and CDR2: MNHNS, SASEGT. CDR3 loop: CTSSSGQGESNEQFF. The CDR3 coding sequence is TGTACCAGCAGTTCGGGACAGGGCGAGAGCAATGAGCAGTTCTTC.

This clonotype showed up just once. This may come from a read error, since a much larger clone is one base off. The conserved final phenylalanine or tryptophan is absent from the CDR3, which likely points to a read error. The chain carries TRBV6-4 and TRBJ2-3; a possible D gene is TRBD1 (6 bases). The CDR3 has 15 residues. V was clipped by 8 bases and J by 2 bases, with 17 bases between them. The germline V gene encodes CDR1 MRHNA and CDR2 SNTAGT. This CDR3 is CASAAGTRVTDTQYS. The CDR3 DNA sequence: TGTGCCAGCGCAGCCGGGACACGAGTCACAGATACGCAGTATTCT.